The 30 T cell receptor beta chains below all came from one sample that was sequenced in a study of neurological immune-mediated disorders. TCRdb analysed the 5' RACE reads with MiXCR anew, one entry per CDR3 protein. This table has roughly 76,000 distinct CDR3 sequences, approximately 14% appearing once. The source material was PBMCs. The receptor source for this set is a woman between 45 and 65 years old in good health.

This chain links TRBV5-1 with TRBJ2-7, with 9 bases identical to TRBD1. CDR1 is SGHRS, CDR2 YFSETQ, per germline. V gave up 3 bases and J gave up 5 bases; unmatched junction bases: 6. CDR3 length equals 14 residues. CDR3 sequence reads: CASSSRDREDEQYF. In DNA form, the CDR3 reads TGCGCCAGCAGCTCCCGGGACAGGGAGGACGAGCAGTACTTC.

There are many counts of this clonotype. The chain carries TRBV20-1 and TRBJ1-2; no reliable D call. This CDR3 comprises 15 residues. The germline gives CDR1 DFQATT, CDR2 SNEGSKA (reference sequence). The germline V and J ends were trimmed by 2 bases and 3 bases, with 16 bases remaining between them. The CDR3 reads CSARPGFAVHYGYTF. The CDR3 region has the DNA TGCAGTGCTAGACCGGGGTTCGCGGTTCACTATGGCTACACCTTC.

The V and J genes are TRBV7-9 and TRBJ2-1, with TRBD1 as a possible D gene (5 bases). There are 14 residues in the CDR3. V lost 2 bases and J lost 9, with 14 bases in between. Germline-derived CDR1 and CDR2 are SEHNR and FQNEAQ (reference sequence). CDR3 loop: CASSLNFPTAEQFF. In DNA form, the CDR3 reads TGTGCCAGCAGCTTAAATTTCCCGACAGCTGAGCAGTTCTTC. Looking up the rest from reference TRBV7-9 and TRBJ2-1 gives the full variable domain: DTGVSQNPRHKITKRGQNVTFRCDPISEHNRLYWYRQTLGQGPEFLTYFQNEAQLEKSRLLSDRFSAERPKGSFSTLEIQRTEQGDSAMYLCASSLNFPTAEQFFGPGTRLTVL.

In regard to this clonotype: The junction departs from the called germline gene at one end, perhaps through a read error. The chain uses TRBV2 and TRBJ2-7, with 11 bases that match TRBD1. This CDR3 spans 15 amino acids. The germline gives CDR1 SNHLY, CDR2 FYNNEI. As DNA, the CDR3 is TGTGCCAACAGCCGGGACAGGGGGTCCTCCTACGAGCAGTATTTC. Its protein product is CANSRDRGSSYEQYF.

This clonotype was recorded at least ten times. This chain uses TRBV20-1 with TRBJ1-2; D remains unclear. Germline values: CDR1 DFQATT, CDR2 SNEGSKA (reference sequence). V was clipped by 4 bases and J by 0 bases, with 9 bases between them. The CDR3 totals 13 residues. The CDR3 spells CSAILQPNYGYTF. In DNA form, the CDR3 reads TGCAGTGCTATTTTACAGCCTAACTATGGCTACACCTTC.

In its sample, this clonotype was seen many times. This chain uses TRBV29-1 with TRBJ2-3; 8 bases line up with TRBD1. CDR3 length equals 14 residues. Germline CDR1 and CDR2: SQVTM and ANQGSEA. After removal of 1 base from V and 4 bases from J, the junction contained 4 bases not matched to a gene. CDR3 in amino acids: CSVEGTGNPDTQYF. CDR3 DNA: TGCAGCGTTGAAGGGACAGGGAACCCAGATACGCAGTATTTT.

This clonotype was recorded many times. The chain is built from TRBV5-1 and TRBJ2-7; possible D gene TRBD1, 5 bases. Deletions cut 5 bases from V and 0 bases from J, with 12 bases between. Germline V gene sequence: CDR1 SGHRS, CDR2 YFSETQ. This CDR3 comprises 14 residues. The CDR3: CASRNDSNSYEQYF. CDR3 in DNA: TGCGCCAGCAGAAACGACAGCAACTCCTACGAGCAGTACTTC.

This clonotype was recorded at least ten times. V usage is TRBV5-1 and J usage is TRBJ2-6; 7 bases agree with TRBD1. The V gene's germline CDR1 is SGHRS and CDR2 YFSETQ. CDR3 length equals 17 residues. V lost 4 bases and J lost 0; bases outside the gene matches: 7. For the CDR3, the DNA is TGCGCCAGCAGCATAGGACAGGATAGCTCTGGGGCCAACGTCCTGACTTTC. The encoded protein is CASSIGQDSSGANVLTF.

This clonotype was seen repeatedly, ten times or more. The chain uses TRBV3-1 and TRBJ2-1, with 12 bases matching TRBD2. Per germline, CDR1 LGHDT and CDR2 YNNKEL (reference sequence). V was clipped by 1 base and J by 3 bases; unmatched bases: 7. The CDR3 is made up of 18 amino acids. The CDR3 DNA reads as TGTGCCAGCAGCCAAGCAACCCTAGCGGGGGGGAACTACAATGAGCAGTTCTTC. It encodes CASSQATLAGGNYNEQFF.

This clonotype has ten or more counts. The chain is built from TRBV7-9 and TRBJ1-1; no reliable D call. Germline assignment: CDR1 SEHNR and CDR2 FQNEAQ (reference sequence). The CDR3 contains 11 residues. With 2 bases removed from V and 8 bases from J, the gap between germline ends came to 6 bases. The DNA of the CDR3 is TGTGCCAGCAGCTTAAGACCGGAAGCTTTCTTT. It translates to CASSLRPEAFF. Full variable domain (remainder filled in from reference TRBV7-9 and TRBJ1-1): DTGVSQNPRHKITKRGQNVTFRCDPISEHNRLYWYRQTLGQGPEFLTYFQNEAQLEKSRLLSDRFSAERPKGSFSTLEIQRTEQGDSAMYLCASSLRPEAFFGQGTRLTVV.

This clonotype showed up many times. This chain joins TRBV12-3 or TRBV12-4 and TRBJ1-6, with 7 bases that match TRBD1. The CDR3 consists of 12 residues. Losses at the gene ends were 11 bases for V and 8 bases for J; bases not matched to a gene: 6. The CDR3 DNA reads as TGTGCCTCAGGGCAGGGGGATTCACCCCTCCACTTT. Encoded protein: CASGQGDSPLHF.

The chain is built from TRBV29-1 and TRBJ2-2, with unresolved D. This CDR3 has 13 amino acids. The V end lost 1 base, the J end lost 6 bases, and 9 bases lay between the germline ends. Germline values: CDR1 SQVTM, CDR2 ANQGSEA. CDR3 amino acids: CSVEVGFPGELFF. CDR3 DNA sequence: TGCAGCGTTGAAGTGGGTTTCCCCGGGGAGCTGTTTTTT.

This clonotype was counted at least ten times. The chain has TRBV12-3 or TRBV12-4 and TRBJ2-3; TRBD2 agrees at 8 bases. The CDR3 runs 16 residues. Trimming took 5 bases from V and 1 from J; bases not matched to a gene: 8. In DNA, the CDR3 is TGTGCCAGCAGTACCACGCATAGCGGGGGCACAGATACGCAGTATTTT. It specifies CASSTTHSGGTDTQYF.

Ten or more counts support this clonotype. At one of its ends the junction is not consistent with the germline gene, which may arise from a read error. The CDR3 protein is CASSLDRDRLF. For the CDR3, the DNA is TGTGCCAGCAGCTTAGACAGGGACCGGCTCTTC. The J gene is TRBJ2-1, the V gene TRBV7-9, with a weak D call TRBD1 (6 bases). Germline CDR1 and CDR2: SEHNR and FQNEAQ (reference sequence). CDR3 length: 11 residues.

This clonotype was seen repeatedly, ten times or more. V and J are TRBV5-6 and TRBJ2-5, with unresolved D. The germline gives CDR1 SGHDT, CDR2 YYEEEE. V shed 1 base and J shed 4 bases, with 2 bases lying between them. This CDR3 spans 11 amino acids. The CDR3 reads CASSLRETQYF. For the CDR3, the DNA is TGTGCCAGCAGCTTGCGAGAGACCCAGTACTTC.

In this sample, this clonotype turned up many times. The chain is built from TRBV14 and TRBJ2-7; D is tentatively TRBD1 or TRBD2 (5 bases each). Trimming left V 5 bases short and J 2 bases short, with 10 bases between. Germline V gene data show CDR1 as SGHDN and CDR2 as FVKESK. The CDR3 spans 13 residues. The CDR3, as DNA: TGTGCCAGCAGCGGGGGTCAAACCTACGAGCAGTACTTC. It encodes CASSGGQTYEQYF.

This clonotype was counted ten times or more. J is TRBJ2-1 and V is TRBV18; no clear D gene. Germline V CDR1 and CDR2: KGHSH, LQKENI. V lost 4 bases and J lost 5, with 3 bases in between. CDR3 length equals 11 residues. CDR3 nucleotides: TGTGCCAGCTCACTAAACAATGAGCAGTTCTTC. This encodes CASSLNNEQFF.

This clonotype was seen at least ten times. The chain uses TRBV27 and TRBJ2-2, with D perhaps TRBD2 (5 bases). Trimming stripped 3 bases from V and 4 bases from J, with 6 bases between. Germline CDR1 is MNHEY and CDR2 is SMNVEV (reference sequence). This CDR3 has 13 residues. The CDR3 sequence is CASSLRATGELFF. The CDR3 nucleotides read TGTGCCAGCAGTTTGCGGGCCACCGGGGAGCTGTTTTTT.

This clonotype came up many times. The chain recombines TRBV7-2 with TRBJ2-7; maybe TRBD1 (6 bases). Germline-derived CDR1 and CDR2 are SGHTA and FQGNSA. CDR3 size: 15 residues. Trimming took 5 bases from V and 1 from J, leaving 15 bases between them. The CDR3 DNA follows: TGTGCCAGCAGCGGATCCGGGACACGTTCCTACGAGCAGTACTTC. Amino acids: CASSGSGTRSYEQYF.

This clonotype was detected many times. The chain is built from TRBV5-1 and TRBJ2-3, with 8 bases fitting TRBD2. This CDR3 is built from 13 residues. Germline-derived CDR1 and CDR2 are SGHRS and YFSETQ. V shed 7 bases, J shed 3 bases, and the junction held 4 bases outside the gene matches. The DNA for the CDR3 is TGCGCCAGCTCTGGCGGGGGGACAGATACGCAGTATTTT. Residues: CASSGGGTDTQYF.

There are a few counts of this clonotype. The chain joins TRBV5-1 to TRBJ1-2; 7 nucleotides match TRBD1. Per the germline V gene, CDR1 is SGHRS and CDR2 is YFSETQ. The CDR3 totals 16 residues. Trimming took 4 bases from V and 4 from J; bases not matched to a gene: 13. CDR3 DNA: TGCGCCAGCAGCCCGGGGACAGCCGGCCTTACCTATGGCTACACCTTC. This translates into CASSPGTAGLTYGYTF.

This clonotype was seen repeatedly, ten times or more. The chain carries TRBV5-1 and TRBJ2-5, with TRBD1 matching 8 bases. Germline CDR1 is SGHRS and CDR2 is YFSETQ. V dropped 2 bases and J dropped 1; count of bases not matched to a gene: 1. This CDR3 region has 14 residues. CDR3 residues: CASSFDRGQETQYF. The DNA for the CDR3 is TGCGCCAGCAGCTTCGACAGGGGCCAAGAGACCCAGTACTTC.

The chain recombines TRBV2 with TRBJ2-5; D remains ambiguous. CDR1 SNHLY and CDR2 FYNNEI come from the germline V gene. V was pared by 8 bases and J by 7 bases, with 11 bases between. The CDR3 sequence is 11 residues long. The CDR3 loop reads CASRLKGTQYF. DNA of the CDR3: TGTGCCAGCCGGTTGAAGGGGACCCAGTACTTC.

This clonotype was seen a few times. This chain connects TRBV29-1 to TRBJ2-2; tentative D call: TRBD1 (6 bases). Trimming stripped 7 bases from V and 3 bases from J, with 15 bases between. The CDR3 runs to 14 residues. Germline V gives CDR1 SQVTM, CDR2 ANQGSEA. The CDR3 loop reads CSGTQGSDTGELFF. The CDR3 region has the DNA TGCAGCGGCACGCAGGGGTCGGACACCGGGGAGCTGTTTTTT.

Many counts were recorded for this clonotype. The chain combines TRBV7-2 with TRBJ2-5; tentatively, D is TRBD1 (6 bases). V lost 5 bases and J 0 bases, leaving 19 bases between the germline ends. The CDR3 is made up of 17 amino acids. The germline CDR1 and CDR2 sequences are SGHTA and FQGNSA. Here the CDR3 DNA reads TGTGCCAGCAGCCCCAGTTGGGGGCGCAAGGACCAAGAGACCCAGTACTTC. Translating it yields CASSPSWGRKDQETQYF.

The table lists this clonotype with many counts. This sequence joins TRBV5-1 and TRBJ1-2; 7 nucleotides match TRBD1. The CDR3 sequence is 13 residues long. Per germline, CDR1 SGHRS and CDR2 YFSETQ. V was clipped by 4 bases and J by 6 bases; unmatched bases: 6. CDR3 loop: CASSPRGSDGYTF. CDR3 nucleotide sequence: TGCGCCAGCAGCCCCAGGGGGTCTGATGGCTACACCTTC.

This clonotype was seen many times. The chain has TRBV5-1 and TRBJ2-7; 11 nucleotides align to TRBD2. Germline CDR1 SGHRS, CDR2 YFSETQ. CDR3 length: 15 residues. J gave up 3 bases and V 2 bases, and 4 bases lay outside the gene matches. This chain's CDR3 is CASSFGTSGYYEQYF. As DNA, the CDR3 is TGCGCCAGCAGCTTTGGGACTAGCGGTTACTACGAGCAGTACTTC.

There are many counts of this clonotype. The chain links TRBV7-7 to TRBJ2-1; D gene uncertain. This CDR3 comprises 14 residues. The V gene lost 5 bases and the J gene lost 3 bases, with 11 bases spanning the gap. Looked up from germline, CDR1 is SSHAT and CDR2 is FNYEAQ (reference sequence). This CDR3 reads CASSPLQDYNEQFF. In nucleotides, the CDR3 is TGTGCCAGCAGCCCCTTGCAGGACTACAATGAGCAGTTCTTC.

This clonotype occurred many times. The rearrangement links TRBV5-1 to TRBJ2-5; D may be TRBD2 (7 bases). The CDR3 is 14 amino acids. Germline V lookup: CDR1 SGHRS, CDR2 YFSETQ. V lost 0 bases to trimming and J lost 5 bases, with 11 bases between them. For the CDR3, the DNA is TGCGCCAGCAGCTTGGAAGGGGGGGATGAGACCCAGTACTTC. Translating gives CASSLEGGDETQYF.

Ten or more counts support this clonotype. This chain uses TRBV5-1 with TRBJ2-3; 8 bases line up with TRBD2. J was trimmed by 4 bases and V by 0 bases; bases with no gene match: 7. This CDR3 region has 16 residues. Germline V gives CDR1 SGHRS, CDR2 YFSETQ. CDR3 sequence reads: CASSLAGGLEADTQYF. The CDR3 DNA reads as TGCGCCAGCAGCTTGGCTGGGGGACTAGAGGCAGATACGCAGTATTTT.